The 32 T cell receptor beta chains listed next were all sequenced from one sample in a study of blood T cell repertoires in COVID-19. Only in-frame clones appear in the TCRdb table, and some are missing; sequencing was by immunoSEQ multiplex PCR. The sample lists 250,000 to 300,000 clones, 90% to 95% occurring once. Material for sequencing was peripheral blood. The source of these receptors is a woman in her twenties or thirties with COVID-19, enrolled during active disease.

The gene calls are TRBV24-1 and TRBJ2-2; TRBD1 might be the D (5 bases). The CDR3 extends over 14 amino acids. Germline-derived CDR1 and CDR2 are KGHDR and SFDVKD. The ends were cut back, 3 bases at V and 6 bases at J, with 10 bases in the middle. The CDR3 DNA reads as TGTGCCACCAGTGATCCAGGGTCTGCCGGGGAGCTGTTTTTT. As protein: CATSDPGSAGELFF.

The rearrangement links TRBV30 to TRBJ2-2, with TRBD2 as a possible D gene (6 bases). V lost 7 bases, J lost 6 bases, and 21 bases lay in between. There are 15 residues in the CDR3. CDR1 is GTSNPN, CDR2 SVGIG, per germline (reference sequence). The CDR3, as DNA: TGTGCCTCCCGAAAAAGGACTATGGGCCCCGGGGAGCTGTTTTTT. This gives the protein CASRKRTMGPGELFF.

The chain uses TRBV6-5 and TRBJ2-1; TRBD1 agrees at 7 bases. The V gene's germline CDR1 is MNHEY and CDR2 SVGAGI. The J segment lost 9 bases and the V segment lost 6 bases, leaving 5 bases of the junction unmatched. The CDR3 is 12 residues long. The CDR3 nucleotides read TGTGCCAGCAGCCAGACAGGGTTTGAGCAGTTCTTC. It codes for CASSQTGFEQFF.

Written as DNA, the CDR3 is TGCGCCAGCAGTGAGCCCTCGACAGATACGCAGTATTTT. As protein: CASSEPSTDTQYF. The V gene is TRBV10-1, the J gene TRBJ2-3; D not resolved. Trimming stripped 2 bases from V and 3 bases from J, with 6 bases between. CDR3 length: 13 amino acids. CDR1 and CDR2 from the germline V gene are WNHNN and SYGVQD (reference sequence).

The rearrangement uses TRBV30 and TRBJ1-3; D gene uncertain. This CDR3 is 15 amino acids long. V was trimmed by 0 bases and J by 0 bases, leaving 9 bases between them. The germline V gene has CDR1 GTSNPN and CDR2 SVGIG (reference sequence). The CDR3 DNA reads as TGTGCCTGGAGTGTACTCCGCATCTCTGGAAACACCATATATTTT. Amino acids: CAWSVLRISGNTIYF. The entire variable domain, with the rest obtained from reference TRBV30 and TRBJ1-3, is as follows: SQTIHQWPATLVQPVGSPLSLECTVEGTSNPNLYWYRQAAGRGLQLLFYSVGIGQISSEVPQNLSASRPQDRQFILSSKKLLLSDSGFYLCAWSVLRISGNTIYFGEGSWLTVV.

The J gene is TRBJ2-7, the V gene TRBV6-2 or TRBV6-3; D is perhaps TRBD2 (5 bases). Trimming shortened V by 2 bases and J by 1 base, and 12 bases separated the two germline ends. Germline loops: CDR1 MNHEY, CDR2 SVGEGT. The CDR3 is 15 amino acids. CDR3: CASSYKAAKSYEQYF. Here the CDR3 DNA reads TGTGCCAGCAGTTACAAAGCGGCAAAATCCTACGAGCAGTACTTC.

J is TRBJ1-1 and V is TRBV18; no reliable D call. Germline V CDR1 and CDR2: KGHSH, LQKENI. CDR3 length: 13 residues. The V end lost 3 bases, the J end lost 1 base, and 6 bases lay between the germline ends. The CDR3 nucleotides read TGTGCCAGCTCACCCACAGCGAACACTGAAGCTTTCTTT. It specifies CASSPTANTEAFF.

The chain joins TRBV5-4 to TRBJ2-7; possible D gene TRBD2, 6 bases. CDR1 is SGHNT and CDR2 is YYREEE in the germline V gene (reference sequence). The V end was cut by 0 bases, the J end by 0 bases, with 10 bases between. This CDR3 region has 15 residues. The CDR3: CASSLGRVGSYEQYF. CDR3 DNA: TGTGCCAGCAGCTTGGGGAGGGTGGGCTCCTACGAGCAGTACTTC. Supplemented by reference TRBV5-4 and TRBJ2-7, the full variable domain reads ETGVTQSPTHLIKTRGQQVTLRCSSQSGHNTVSWYQQALGQGPQFIFQYYREEENGRGNFPPRFSGLQFPNYSSELNVNALELDDSALYLCASSLGRVGSYEQYFGPGTRLTVT.

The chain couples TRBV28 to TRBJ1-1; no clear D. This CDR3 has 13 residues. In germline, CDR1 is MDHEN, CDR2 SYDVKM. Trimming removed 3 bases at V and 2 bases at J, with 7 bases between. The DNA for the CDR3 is TGTGCCAGCAGTTTGGCCAGTAACACTGAAGCTTTCTTT. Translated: CASSLASNTEAFF. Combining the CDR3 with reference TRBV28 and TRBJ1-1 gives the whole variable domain DVKVTQSSRYLVKRTGEKVFLECVQDMDHENMFWYRQDPGLGLRLIYFSYDVKMKEKGDIPEGYSVSREKKERFSLILESASTNQTSMYLCASSLASNTEAFFGQGTRLTVV.

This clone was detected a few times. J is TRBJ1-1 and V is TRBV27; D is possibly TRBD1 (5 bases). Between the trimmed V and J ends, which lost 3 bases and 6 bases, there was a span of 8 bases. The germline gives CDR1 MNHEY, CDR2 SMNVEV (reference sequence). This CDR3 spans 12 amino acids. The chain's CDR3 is CASSFGGPEAFF. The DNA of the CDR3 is TGTGCCAGCAGTTTCGGGGGACCTGAAGCTTTCTTT.

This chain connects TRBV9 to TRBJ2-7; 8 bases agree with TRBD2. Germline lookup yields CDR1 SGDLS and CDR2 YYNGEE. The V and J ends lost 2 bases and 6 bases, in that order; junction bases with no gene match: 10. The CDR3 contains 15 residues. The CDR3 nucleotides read TGTGCCAGCAGCGTTAGAGCGGGAGAGACATTCGAGCAGTACTTC. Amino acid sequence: CASSVRAGETFEQYF.

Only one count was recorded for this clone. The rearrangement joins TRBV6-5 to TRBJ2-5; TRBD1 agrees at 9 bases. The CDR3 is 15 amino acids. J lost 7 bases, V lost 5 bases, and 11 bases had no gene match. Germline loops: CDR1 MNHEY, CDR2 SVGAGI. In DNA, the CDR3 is TGTGCCAGCAGTCGAGACAGGGGGAATGGGGGGACCCAGTACTTC. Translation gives CASSRDRGNGGTQYF.

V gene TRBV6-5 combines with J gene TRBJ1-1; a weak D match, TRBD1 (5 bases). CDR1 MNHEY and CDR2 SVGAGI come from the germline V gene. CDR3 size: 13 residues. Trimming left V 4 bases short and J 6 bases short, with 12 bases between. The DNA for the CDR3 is TGTGCCAGCAGTTCCACAGGACTATCTGAAGCTTTCTTT. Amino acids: CASSSTGLSEAFF.

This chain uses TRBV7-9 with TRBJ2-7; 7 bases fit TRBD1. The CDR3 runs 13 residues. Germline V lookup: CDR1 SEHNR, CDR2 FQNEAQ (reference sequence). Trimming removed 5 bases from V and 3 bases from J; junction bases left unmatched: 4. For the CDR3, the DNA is TGTGCCAGCAGCGGGGACAGCGACTACGAGCAGTACTTC. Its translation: CASSGDSDYEQYF. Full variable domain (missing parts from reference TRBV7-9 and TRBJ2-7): DTGVSQNPRHKITKRGQNVTFRCDPISEHNRLYWYRQTLGQGPEFLTYFQNEAQLEKSRLLSDRFSAERPKGSFSTLEIQRTEQGDSAMYLCASSGDSDYEQYFGPGTRLTVT.

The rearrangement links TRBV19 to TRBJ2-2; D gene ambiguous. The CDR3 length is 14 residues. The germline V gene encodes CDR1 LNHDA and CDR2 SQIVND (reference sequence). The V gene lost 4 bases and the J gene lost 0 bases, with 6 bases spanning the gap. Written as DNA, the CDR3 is TGTGCCAGTAGTACGACATCGAACACCGGGGAGCTGTTTTTT. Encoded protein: CASSTTSNTGELFF.

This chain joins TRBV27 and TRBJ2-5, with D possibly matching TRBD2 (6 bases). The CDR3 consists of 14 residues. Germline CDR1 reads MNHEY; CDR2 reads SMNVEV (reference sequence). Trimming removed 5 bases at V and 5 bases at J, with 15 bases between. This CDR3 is CASSPRREPETQYF. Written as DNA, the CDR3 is TGTGCCAGCAGTCCACGTCGGGAGCCGGAGACCCAGTACTTC.

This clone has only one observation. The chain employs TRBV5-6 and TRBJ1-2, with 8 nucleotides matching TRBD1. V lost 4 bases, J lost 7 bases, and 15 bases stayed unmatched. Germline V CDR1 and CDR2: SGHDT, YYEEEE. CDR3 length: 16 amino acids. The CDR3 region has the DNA TGTGCCAGCAGCCCCATGTACTCGGACAGGGCTGGTGGCTACACCTTC. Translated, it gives CASSPMYSDRAGGYTF.

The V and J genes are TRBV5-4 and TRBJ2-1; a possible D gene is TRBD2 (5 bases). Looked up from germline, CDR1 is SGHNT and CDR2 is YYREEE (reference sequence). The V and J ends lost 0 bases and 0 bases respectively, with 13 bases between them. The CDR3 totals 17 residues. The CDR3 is CASSLGRSVRSYNEQFF. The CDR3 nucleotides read TGTGCCAGCAGCTTGGGTCGTAGCGTTCGCTCCTACAATGAGCAGTTCTTC.

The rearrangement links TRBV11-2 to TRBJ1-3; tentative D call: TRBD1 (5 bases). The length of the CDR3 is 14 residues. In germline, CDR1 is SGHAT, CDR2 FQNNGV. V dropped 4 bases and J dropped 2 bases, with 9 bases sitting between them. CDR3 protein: CASSSQGAGNTIYF. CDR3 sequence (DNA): TGTGCCAGCAGCTCCCAGGGTGCTGGAAACACCATATATTTT.

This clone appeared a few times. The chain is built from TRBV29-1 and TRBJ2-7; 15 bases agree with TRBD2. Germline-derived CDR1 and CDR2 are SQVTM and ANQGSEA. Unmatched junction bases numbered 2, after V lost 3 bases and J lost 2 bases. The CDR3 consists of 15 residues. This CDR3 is CSVDGTSGRTYEQYF. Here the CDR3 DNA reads TGCAGCGTTGATGGGACTAGCGGGAGGACCTACGAGCAGTACTTC.

The CDR3 region is CASSPFDRGGFGAFF. CDR3 nucleotides: TGTGCCAGCAGTCCTTTCGACAGGGGTGGCTTCGGAGCTTTCTTT. The J gene is TRBJ1-1, the V gene TRBV28, with 8 bases aligning to TRBD1. The V gene's germline CDR1 is MDHEN and CDR2 SYDVKM. The V and J ends lost 5 bases and 10 bases, in that order; junction bases with no gene match: 15. CDR3 size: 15 residues.

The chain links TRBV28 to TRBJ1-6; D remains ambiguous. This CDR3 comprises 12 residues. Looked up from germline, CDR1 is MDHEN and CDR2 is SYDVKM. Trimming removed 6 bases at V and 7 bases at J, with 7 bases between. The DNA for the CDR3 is TGTGCCAGCAGACTTCCAAATTCACCCCTCCACTTT. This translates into CASRLPNSPLHF.

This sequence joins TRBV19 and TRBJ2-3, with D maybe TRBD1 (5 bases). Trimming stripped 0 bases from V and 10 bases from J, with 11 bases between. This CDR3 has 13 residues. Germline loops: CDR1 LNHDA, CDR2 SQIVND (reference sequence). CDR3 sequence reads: CASSIEGPSAQYF. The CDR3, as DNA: TGTGCCAGTAGTATAGAGGGGCCGTCGGCGCAGTATTTT. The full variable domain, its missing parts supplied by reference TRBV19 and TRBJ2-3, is DGGITQSPKYLFRKEGQNVTLSCEQNLNHDAMYWYRQDPGQGLRLIYYSQIVNDFQKGDIAEGYSVSREKKESFPLTVTSAQKNPTAFYLCASSIEGPSAQYFGPGTRLTVL.

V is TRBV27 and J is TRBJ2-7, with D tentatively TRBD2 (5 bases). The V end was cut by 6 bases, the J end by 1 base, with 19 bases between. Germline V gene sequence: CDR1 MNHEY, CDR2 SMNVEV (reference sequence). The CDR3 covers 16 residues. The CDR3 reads CASSLGWGVGSYEQYF. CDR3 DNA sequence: TGTGCCAGCAGCCTGGGTTGGGGAGTAGGTTCCTACGAGCAGTACTTC.

The DNA for the CDR3 is TGTGCCAGCAGTTTAGGCGGGAGTTCCCACGAGCAGTACTTC. The encoded protein is CASSLGGSSHEQYF. The gene calls are TRBV27 and TRBJ2-7; 7 positions agree with TRBD2. This CDR3 has 14 residues. Germline V gives CDR1 MNHEY, CDR2 SMNVEV (reference sequence). J gave up 5 bases and V 2 bases, and 6 bases lay outside the gene matches.

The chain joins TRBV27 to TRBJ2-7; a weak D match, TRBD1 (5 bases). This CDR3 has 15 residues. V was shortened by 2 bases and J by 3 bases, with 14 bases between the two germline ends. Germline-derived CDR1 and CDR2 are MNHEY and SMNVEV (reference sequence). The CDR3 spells CASSLRGPQNYEQYF. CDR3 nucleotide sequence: TGTGCCAGCAGTTTAAGGGGTCCCCAGAACTACGAGCAGTACTTC.

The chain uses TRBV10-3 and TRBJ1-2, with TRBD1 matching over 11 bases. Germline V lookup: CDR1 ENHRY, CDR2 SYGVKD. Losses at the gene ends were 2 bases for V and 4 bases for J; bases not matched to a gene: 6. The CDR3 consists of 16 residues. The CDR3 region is CAISEPDRGLFYGYTF. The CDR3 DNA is TGTGCCATCAGTGAGCCGGACAGGGGGCTATTCTATGGCTACACCTTC.

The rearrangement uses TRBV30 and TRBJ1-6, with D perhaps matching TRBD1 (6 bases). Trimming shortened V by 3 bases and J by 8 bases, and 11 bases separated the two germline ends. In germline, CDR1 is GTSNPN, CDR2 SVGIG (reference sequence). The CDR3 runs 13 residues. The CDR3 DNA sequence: TGTGCCTGGAGCGGGACAAGCGATTCACCCCTCCACTTT. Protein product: CAWSGTSDSPLHF.

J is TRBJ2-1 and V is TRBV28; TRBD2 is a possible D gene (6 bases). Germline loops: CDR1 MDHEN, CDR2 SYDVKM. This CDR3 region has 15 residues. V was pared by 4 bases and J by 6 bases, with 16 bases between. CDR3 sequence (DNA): TGTGCCAGCAGTTCTATGCGGGGTGATTCCAATGAGCAGTTCTTC. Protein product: CASSSMRGDSNEQFF.

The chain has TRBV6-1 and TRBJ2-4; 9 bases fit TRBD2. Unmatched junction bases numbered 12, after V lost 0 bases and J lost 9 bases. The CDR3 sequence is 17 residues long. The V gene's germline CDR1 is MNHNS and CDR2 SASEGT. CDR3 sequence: CASSEALPAREGGIQYF. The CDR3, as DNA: TGTGCCAGCAGTGAAGCGCTTCCGGCGCGGGAGGGCGGCATTCAGTACTTC.

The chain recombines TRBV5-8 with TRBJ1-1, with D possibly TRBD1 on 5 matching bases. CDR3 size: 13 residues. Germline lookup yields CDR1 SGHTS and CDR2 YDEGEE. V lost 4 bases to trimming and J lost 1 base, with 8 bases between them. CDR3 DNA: TGTGCCAGCAGCCTACAGGAGAACACTGAAGCTTTCTTT. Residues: CASSLQENTEAFF.

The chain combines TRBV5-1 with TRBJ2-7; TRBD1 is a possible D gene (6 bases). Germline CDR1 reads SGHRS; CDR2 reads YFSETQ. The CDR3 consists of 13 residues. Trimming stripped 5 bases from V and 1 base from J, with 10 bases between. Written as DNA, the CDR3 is TGCGCCAGCAGACTCACAGGGTCCTACGAGCAGTACTTC. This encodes CASRLTGSYEQYF.